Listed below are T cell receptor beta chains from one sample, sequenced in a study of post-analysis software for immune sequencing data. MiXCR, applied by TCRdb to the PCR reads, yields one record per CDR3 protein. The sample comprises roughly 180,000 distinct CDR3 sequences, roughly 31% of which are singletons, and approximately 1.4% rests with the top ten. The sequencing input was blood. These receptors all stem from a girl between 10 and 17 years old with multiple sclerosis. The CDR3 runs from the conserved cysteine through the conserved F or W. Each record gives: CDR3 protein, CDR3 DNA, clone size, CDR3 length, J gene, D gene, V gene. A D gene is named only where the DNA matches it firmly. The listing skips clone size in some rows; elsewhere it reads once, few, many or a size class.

CDR3aa: CASSPRGGGNQYF
CDR3nt: TGCGCCAGCAGTCCTCGGGGCGGAGGCAACCAGTACTTC
abundance: many
len: 13
j_gene: TRBJ2-7
d_gene: NA
v_gene: TRBV5-1

CDR3aa: CVSSLDRYEQYF
CDR3nt: TGTGTCAGCAGTTTGGACAGATACGAGCAGTACTTC
abundance: NA
len: 12
j_gene: TRBJ2-7
d_gene: NA
v_gene: TRBV28

CDR3aa: CASTSQLNTEAFF
CDR3nt: TGTGCCAGCACCTCACAGCTGAACACTGAAGCTTTCTTT
abundance: NA
len: 13
j_gene: TRBJ1-1
d_gene: NA
v_gene: TRBV7-9

CDR3aa: CSAKPNIYQGGEQYF
CDR3nt: TGCAGTGCCAAACCGAATATATACCAGGGAGGCGAGCAGTACTTC
abundance: many
len: 15
j_gene: TRBJ2-7
d_gene: NA
v_gene: TRBV20-1

CDR3aa: CASSLGLAGGPFETQYF
CDR3nt: TGTGCCAGCAGTTTGGGACTAGCGGGAGGGCCTTTTGAGACCCAGTACTTC
abundance: many
len: 17
j_gene: TRBJ2-5
d_gene: TRBD2
v_gene: TRBV12-3/TRBV12-4

CDR3aa: CASSASGSDSPLHF
CDR3nt: TGTGCCAGCAGCGCAAGTGGGTCGGATTCACCCCTCCACTTT
abundance: NA
len: 14
j_gene: TRBJ1-6
d_gene: NA
v_gene: TRBV3-1

CDR3aa: CASSLAGTGGFDEQYF
CDR3nt: TGTGCCAGCAGTTTAGCCGGGACAGGGGGCTTCGACGAGCAGTACTTC
abundance: NA
len: 16
j_gene: TRBJ2-7
d_gene: TRBD1
v_gene: TRBV27

CDR3aa: CASSSFTGAEAFF
CDR3nt: TGTGCCAGCAGTTCCTTTACAGGGGCGGAAGCTTTCTTT
abundance: NA
len: 13
j_gene: TRBJ1-1
d_gene: TRBD1
v_gene: TRBV12-3/TRBV12-4

CDR3aa: CATSEADRGPYEQYF
CDR3nt: TGTGCCACCAGCGAAGCGGACAGGGGACCTTACGAGCAGTACTTC
abundance: medium-sized
len: 15
j_gene: TRBJ2-7
d_gene: TRBD1
v_gene: TRBV15

CDR3aa: CASTLLGCGEAFF
CDR3nt: TGTGCCAGCACCCTTTTGGGATGTGGGGAAGCTTTCTTT
abundance: NA
len: 13
j_gene: TRBJ1-1
d_gene: NA
v_gene: TRBV28

CDR3aa: CASSLQITGGRTEAFF
CDR3nt: TGTGCCAGCAGTTTACAGATAACAGGGGGGAGGACTGAAGCTTTCTTT
abundance: NA
len: 16
j_gene: TRBJ1-1
d_gene: TRBD1
v_gene: TRBV12-3/TRBV12-4

CDR3aa: CASSWGTAVDGYTF
CDR3nt: TGTGCCAGCAGTTGGGGGACAGCGGTCGATGGCTACACCTTC
abundance: few
len: 14
j_gene: TRBJ1-2
d_gene: TRBD1
v_gene: TRBV6-6

CDR3aa: CAISGDPFTDTQYF
CDR3nt: TGTGCCATCAGTGGGGACCCCTTCACAGATACGCAGTATTTT
abundance: NA
len: 14
j_gene: TRBJ2-3
d_gene: NA
v_gene: TRBV10-3

CDR3aa: CAISDWTSGAYNEQFF
CDR3nt: TGTGCCATCAGTGACTGGACTAGCGGGGCGTACAATGAGCAGTTCTTC
abundance: many
len: 16
j_gene: TRBJ2-1
d_gene: TRBD2
v_gene: TRBV10-3

CDR3aa: CASSLKGGTEAFF
CDR3nt: TGTGCCAGCAGCTTAAAGGGCGGCACTGAAGCTTTCTTT
abundance: NA
len: 13
j_gene: TRBJ1-1
d_gene: NA
v_gene: TRBV7-3

CDR3aa: CSARDSGQGMGFGTEAFF
CDR3nt: TGCAGTGCTAGAGATTCAGGACAGGGAATGGGTTTCGGTACTGAAGCTTTCTTT
abundance: few
len: 18
j_gene: TRBJ1-1
d_gene: TRBD1
v_gene: TRBV20-1

CDR3aa: CASSQRLYEQYF
CDR3nt: TGTGCCAGCAGCCAGAGGTTATACGAGCAGTACTTC
abundance: NA
len: 12
j_gene: TRBJ2-7
d_gene: NA
v_gene: TRBV3-1

CDR3aa: CASSQVGGEEDIQYF
CDR3nt: TGCGCCAGCAGCCAAGTAGGGGGGGAGGAGGACATTCAGTACTTC
abundance: many
len: 15
j_gene: TRBJ2-4
d_gene: NA
v_gene: TRBV4-1

CDR3aa: CASSLVGLAGYNEQFF
CDR3nt: TGTGCCAGCAGCTTAGTCGGCCTAGCGGGATACAATGAGCAGTTCTTC
abundance: few
len: 16
j_gene: TRBJ2-1
d_gene: TRBD2
v_gene: TRBV7-8

CDR3aa: CSVNRQGWRDIQYF
CDR3nt: TGCAGCGTAAACCGACAGGGTTGGCGGGACATTCAGTACTTC
abundance: many
len: 14
j_gene: TRBJ2-4
d_gene: TRBD1
v_gene: TRBV29-1

CDR3aa: CASTPRESRSLEQYF
CDR3nt: TGTGCCAGCACCCCCAGGGAAAGCAGGTCCCTCGAGCAGTACTTC
abundance: many
len: 15
j_gene: TRBJ2-7
d_gene: NA
v_gene: TRBV7-2

CDR3aa: CACSGRDRVKGYTF
CDR3nt: TGTGCCTGCAGCGGAAGAGACAGGGTGAAGGGCTACACCTTC
abundance: NA
len: 14
j_gene: TRBJ1-2
d_gene: TRBD1
v_gene: TRBV7-2

CDR3aa: CSARDGTSSYEQYF
CDR3nt: TGCAGTGCTAGAGATGGGACTAGCTCCTACGAGCAGTACTTC
abundance: many
len: 14
j_gene: TRBJ2-7
d_gene: TRBD2
v_gene: TRBV20-1

CDR3aa: CSGEGPIYGYTF
CDR3nt: TGCAGCGGTGAGGGTCCGATCTATGGCTACACCTTC
abundance: NA
len: 12
j_gene: TRBJ1-2
d_gene: NA
v_gene: TRBV29-1

CDR3aa: CASSHQGGVETQYF
CDR3nt: TGTGCCAGCAGTCACCAGGGAGGAGTAGAGACCCAGTACTTC
abundance: many
len: 14
j_gene: TRBJ2-5
d_gene: NA
v_gene: TRBV27

CDR3aa: CATSSSGQAGSGANVLTF
CDR3nt: TGTGCCACCAGCAGTTCCGGACAGGCAGGATCTGGGGCCAACGTCCTGACTTTC
abundance: many
len: 18
j_gene: TRBJ2-6
d_gene: TRBD1
v_gene: TRBV15

CDR3aa: CASSPRLAGGGNEQFF
CDR3nt: TGTGCCAGCAGCCCTCGACTAGCGGGAGGGGGGAATGAGCAGTTCTTC
abundance: NA
len: 16
j_gene: TRBJ2-1
d_gene: TRBD2
v_gene: TRBV7-9

CDR3aa: CVWKRPGLAGGPTDTQYF
CDR3nt: TGTGTCTGGAAGCGTCCGGGACTAGCGGGAGGGCCGACAGATACGCAGTATTTT
abundance: NA
len: 18
j_gene: TRBJ2-3
d_gene: TRBD2
v_gene: TRBV30

CDR3aa: CASSLEGYGYTF
CDR3nt: TGTGCCAGCAGCTTGGAAGGATATGGCTACACCTTC
abundance: few
len: 12
j_gene: TRBJ1-2
d_gene: NA
v_gene: TRBV5-6

CDR3aa: CASRAGHTNSNQPQHF
CDR3nt: TGTGCCAGCAGAGCGGGACACACGAATAGCAATCAGCCCCAGCATTTT
abundance: NA
len: 16
j_gene: TRBJ1-5
d_gene: NA
v_gene: TRBV6-1

CDR3aa: CASSLAGANEQFF
CDR3nt: TGTGCCAGCAGCTTAGCGGGAGCCAATGAGCAGTTCTTC
abundance: many
len: 13
j_gene: TRBJ2-1
d_gene: TRBD2
v_gene: TRBV7-3

CDR3aa: CASRNGRGEQYF
CDR3nt: TGTGCCAGCAGAAACGGTAGGGGCGAGCAGTACTTC
abundance: NA
len: 12
j_gene: TRBJ2-7
d_gene: NA
v_gene: TRBV6-5

CDR3aa: CASRRLGLAGERTGELFF
CDR3nt: TGTGCCAGCAGAAGGCTGGGGCTAGCGGGAGAAAGGACCGGGGAGCTGTTTTTT
abundance: NA
len: 18
j_gene: TRBJ2-2
d_gene: TRBD2
v_gene: TRBV6-1

CDR3aa: CASSLDRVDEQFF
CDR3nt: TGCGCCAGCAGCTTGGACCGGGTGGATGAGCAGTTCTTC
abundance: few
len: 13
j_gene: TRBJ2-1
d_gene: NA
v_gene: TRBV5-1

CDR3aa: CASSLSWTSGLSYNEQYF
CDR3nt: TGTGCCAGCAGTTTATCGTGGACTAGCGGGCTCTCCTACAATGAGCAGTACTTC
abundance: once
len: 18
j_gene: TRBJ2-7
d_gene: TRBD2
v_gene: TRBV12-3/TRBV12-4

CDR3aa: CASSSGNNEQFF
CDR3nt: TGTGCCAGCAGTAGCGGCAACAATGAGCAGTTCTTC
abundance: many
len: 12
j_gene: TRBJ2-1
d_gene: NA
v_gene: TRBV6-5

CDR3aa: CASSLGSGIFNEQFF
CDR3nt: TGTGCCAGCAGTTTAGGTAGCGGGATCTTCAATGAGCAGTTCTTC
abundance: few
len: 15
j_gene: TRBJ2-1
d_gene: TRBD2
v_gene: TRBV12-3/TRBV12-4

CDR3aa: CASSQDQVTYEQYF
CDR3nt: TGTGCCAGCAGCCAAGATCAGGTCACCTACGAGCAGTACTTC
abundance: NA
len: 14
j_gene: TRBJ2-7
d_gene: NA
v_gene: TRBV3-1

CDR3aa: CASSPGDRGSHGYTF
CDR3nt: TGTGCCAGCAGCCCTGGGGACAGGGGTAGTCATGGCTACACCTTC
abundance: many
len: 15
j_gene: TRBJ1-2
d_gene: TRBD1
v_gene: TRBV28

CDR3aa: CASSMLGAHQETQYF
CDR3nt: TGCGCCAGCAGCATGCTGGGGGCGCATCAAGAGACCCAGTACTTC
abundance: NA
len: 15
j_gene: TRBJ2-5
d_gene: NA
v_gene: TRBV5-1

CDR3aa: CSARQGSSYEQYF
CDR3nt: TGCAGTGCTAGGCAGGGGAGCTCCTACGAGCAGTACTTC
abundance: NA
len: 13
j_gene: TRBJ2-7
d_gene: NA
v_gene: TRBV20-1

CDR3aa: CASGRASGEQYF
CDR3nt: TGTGCCAGCGGGAGGGCCTCTGGCGAGCAGTACTTC
abundance: NA
len: 12
j_gene: TRBJ2-7
d_gene: TRBD2
v_gene: TRBV6-5

CDR3aa: CASGLDDSIYEQYF
CDR3nt: TGTGCTAGTGGTTTGGACGACTCGATATACGAGCAGTACTTC
abundance: many
len: 14
j_gene: TRBJ2-7
d_gene: NA
v_gene: TRBV12-5

CDR3aa: CASSPDRNTQYF
CDR3nt: TGTGCCAGCTCACCCGACAGGAATACGCAGTATTTT
abundance: few
len: 12
j_gene: TRBJ2-3
d_gene: NA
v_gene: TRBV18

CDR3aa: CASVGGMNTEAFF
CDR3nt: TGTGCCAGCGTAGGAGGGATGAACACTGAAGCTTTCTTT
abundance: few
len: 13
j_gene: TRBJ1-1
d_gene: NA
v_gene: TRBV2

CDR3aa: CASSREGRHNTEAFF
CDR3nt: TGTGCCAGCAGCAGAGAGGGACGGCATAACACTGAAGCTTTCTTT
abundance: NA
len: 15
j_gene: TRBJ1-1
d_gene: NA
v_gene: TRBV12-3/TRBV12-4

CDR3aa: CASSPAGGLETQYF
CDR3nt: TGCGCCAGCAGCCCCGCGGGAGGACTGGAGACCCAGTACTTC
abundance: many
len: 14
j_gene: TRBJ2-5
d_gene: TRBD2
v_gene: TRBV5-1

CDR3aa: CASSLPGTEKLFF
CDR3nt: TGTGCCAGCAGTTTGCCAGGGACGGAAAAACTGTTTTTT
abundance: NA
len: 13
j_gene: TRBJ1-4
d_gene: NA
v_gene: TRBV12-3/TRBV12-4

CDR3aa: CASSNPGGANVLTF
CDR3nt: TGTGCCAGTAGTAACCCGGGGGGGGCCAACGTCCTGACTTTC
abundance: many
len: 14
j_gene: TRBJ2-6
d_gene: NA
v_gene: TRBV19

CDR3aa: CSGGQGSTEAFF
CDR3nt: TGCAGCGGGGGACAGGGAAGCACTGAAGCTTTCTTT
abundance: NA
len: 12
j_gene: TRBJ1-1
d_gene: TRBD1
v_gene: TRBV29-1

CDR3aa: CASSPPGQGEGKLFF
CDR3nt: TGTGCCAGCAGCCCCCCGGGACAGGGGGAGGGAAAACTGTTTTTT
abundance: few
len: 15
j_gene: TRBJ1-4
d_gene: TRBD1
v_gene: TRBV7-2

CDR3aa: CAISNYTGVGSYEQYF
CDR3nt: TGTGCTATCAGTAATTATACAGGGGTAGGTTCCTACGAGCAGTACTTC
abundance: NA
len: 16
j_gene: TRBJ2-7
d_gene: TRBD1
v_gene: TRBV10-3

CDR3aa: CASSQAGGSYEQYF
CDR3nt: TGTGCCAGCAGCCAAGCTGGGGGGAGTTACGAGCAGTACTTC
abundance: few
len: 14
j_gene: TRBJ2-7
d_gene: NA
v_gene: TRBV4-2

CDR3aa: CASSALGWRNEQFF
CDR3nt: TGTGCCAGCAGTGCATTGGGTTGGCGCAATGAGCAGTTCTTC
abundance: few
len: 14
j_gene: TRBJ2-1
d_gene: NA
v_gene: TRBV2

CDR3aa: CASRYHRYNEQFF
CDR3nt: TGTGCCAGCAGGTATCATAGGTACAATGAGCAGTTCTTC
abundance: many
len: 13
j_gene: TRBJ2-1
d_gene: NA
v_gene: TRBV21-1

CDR3aa: CASSFWGTEAFF
CDR3nt: TGTGCCAGCAGTTTTTGGGGGACAGAGGCTTTCTTT
abundance: NA
len: 12
j_gene: TRBJ1-1
d_gene: TRBD1
v_gene: TRBV12-3/TRBV12-4

CDR3aa: CASQTRGQGYEQYF
CDR3nt: TGTGCCAGCCAAACTAGGGGACAGGGTTACGAGCAGTACTTC
abundance: many
len: 14
j_gene: TRBJ2-7
d_gene: TRBD1
v_gene: TRBV6-1

CDR3aa: CASQRTAGQPQHF
CDR3nt: TGTGCCAGCCAGCGGACAGCGGGTCAGCCCCAGCATTTT
abundance: few
len: 13
j_gene: TRBJ1-5
d_gene: NA
v_gene: TRBV27

CDR3aa: CASSYQQAGGGDTQYF
CDR3nt: TGTGCCAGCAGTTACCAACAAGCGGGGGGTGGAGATACGCAGTATTTT
abundance: NA
len: 16
j_gene: TRBJ2-3
d_gene: TRBD2
v_gene: TRBV6-6